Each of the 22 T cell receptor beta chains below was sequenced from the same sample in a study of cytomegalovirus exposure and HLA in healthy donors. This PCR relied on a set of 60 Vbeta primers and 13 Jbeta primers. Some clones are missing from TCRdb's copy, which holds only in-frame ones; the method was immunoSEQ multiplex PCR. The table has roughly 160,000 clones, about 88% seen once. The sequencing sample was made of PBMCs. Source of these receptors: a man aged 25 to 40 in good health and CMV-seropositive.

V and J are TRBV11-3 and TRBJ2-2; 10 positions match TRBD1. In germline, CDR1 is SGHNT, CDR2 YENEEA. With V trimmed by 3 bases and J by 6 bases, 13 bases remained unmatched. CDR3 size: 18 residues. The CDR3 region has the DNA TGTGCCAGCAGCTTGATGGGACAGGGGAAAGGGGTGTCCGGGGAGCTGTTTTTT. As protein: CASSLMGQGKGVSGELFF. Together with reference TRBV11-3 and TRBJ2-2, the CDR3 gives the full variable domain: EAGVVQSPRYKIIEKKQPVAFWCNPISGHNTLYWYLQNLGQGPELLIRYENEEAVDDSQLPKDRFSAERLKGVDSTLKIQPAELGDSAVYLCASSLMGQGKGVSGELFFGEGSRLTVL.

The CDR3 DNA is TGTGCCAGCAGTCTAGACAGGTTAGACTATGGCTACACCTTC. Protein: CASSLDRLDYGYTF. This chain joins TRBV6-5 and TRBJ1-2; maybe TRBD1 (6 bases). The CDR3 sequence is 14 residues long. The V end was cut by 5 bases, the J end by 3 bases, with 13 bases between. Per the germline V gene, CDR1 is MNHEY and CDR2 is SVGAGI.

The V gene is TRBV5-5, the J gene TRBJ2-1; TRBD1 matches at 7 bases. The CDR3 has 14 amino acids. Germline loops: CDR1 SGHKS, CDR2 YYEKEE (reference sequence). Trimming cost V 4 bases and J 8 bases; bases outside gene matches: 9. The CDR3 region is CASSHTQGYYEQFF. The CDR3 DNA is TGTGCCAGCAGCCACACACAGGGGTACTATGAGCAGTTCTTC.

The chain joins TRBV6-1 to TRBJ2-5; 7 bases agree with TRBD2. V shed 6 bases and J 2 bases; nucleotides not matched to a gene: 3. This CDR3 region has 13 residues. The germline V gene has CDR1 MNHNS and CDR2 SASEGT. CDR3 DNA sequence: TGTGCCAGCAGCCTAGCGGAGCAAGAGACCCAGTACTTC. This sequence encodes CASSLAEQETQYF.

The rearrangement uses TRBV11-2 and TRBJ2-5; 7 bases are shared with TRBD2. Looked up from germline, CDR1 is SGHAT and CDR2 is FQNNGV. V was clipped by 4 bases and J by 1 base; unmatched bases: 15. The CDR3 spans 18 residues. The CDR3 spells CASSSTTPSGYLQETQYF. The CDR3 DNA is TGTGCCAGCAGCTCTACCACCCCTAGCGGATACCTCCAAGAGACCCAGTACTTC.

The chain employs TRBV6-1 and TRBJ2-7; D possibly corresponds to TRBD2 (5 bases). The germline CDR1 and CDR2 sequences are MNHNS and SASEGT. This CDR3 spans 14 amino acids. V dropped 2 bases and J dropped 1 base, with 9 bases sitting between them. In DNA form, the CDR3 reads TGTGCCAGCAGTGAACAAGGCGGGTCCTACGAGCAGTACGTC. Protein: CASSEQGGSYEQYV.

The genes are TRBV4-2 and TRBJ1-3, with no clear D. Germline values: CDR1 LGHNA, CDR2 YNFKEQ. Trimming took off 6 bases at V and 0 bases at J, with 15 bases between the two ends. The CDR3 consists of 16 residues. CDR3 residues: CASSPSTRDSGNTIYF. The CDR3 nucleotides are TGTGCCAGCAGTCCCTCCACACGGGACTCTGGAAACACCATATATTTT.

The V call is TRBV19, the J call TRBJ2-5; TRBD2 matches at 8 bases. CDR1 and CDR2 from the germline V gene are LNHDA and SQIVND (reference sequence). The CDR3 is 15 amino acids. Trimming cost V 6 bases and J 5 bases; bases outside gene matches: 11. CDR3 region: CASSGNSGSRETQYF. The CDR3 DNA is TGTGCCAGTAGCGGCAACAGCGGGAGTAGGGAGACCCAGTACTTC.

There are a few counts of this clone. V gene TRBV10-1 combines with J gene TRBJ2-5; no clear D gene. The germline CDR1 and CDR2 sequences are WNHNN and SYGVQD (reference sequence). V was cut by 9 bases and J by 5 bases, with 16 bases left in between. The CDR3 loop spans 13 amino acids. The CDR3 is CARITHPIETQYF. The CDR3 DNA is TGCGCCAGGATTACTCACCCCATTGAGACCCAGTACTTC.

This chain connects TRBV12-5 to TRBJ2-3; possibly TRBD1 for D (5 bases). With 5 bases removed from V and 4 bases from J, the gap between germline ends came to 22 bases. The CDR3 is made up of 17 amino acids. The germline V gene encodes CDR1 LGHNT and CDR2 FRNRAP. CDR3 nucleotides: TGTGCTAGTGGTAAACCCTCGGCAGGGTTATTTCCAGATACGCAGTATTTT. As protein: CASGKPSAGLFPDTQYF.

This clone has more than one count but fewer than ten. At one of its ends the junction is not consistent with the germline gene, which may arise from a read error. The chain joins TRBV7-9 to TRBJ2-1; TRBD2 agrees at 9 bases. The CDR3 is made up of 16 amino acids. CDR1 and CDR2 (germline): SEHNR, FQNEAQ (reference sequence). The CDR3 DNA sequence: TGTTCCAGCAGCCCCACTATAGCGGGGGACTTCAATGAGCAGTTCTTC. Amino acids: CSSSPTIAGDFNEQFF.

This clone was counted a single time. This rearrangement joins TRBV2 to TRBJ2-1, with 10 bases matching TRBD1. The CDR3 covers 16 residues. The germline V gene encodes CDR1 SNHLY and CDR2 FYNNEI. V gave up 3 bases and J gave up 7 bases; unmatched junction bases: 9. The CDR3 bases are TGTGCCAGCAGTGAGCCTCCCGGGACAGGGGAAAATGAGCAGTTCTTC. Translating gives CASSEPPGTGENEQFF.

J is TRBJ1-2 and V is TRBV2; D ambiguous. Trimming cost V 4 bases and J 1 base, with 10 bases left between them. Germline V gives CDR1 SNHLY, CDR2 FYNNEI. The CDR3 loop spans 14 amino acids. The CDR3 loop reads CASSGGGYNYGYTF. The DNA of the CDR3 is TGTGCCAGCAGTGGAGGCGGGTATAACTATGGCTACACCTTC.

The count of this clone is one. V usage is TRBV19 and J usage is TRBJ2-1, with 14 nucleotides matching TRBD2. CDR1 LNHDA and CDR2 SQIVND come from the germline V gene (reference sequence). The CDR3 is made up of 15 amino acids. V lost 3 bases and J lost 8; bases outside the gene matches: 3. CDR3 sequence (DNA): TGTGCCAGTAGTATGGGACTAGCGGGAGCCGATGAGCAGTTCTTC. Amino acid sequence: CASSMGLAGADEQFF.

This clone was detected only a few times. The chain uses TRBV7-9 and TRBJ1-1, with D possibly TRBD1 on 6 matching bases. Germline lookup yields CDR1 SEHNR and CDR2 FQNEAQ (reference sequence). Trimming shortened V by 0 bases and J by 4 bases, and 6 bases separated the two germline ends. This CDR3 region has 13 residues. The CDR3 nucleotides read TGTGCCAGCAGCTTAGCCAGGGGCACTGAAGCTTTCTTT. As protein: CASSLARGTEAFF.

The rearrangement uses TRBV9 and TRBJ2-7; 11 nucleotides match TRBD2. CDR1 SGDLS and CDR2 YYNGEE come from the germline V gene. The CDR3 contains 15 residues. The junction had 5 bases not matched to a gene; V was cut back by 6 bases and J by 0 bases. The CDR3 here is CASIPGLAGSYEQYV. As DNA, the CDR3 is TGTGCCAGCATCCCAGGACTAGCGGGCTCCTACGAGCAGTACGTC.

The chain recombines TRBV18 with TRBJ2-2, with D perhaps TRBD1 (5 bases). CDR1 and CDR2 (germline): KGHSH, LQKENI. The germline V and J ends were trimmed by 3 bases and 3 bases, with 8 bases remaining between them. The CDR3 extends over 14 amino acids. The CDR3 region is CASSPAGHTGELFF. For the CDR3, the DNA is TGTGCCAGCTCACCGGCAGGGCACACCGGGGAGCTGTTTTTT.

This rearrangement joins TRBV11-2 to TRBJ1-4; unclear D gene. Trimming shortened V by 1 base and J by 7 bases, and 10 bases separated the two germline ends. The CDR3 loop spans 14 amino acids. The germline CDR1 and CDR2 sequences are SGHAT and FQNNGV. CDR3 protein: CASSLGGSIEKLFF. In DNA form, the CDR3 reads TGTGCCAGCAGCTTAGGAGGGTCGATTGAAAAACTGTTTTTT.

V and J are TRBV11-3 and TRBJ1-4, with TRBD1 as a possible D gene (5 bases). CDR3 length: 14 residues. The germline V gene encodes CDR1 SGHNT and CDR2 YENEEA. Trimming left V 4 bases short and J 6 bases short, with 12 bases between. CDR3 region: CASSWGRADEKLFF. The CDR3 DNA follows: TGTGCCAGCAGCTGGGGGAGGGCGGATGAAAAACTGTTTTTT.

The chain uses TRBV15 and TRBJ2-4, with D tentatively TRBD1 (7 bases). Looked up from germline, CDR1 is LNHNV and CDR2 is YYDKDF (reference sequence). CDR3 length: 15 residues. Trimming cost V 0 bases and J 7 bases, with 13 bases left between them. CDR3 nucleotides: TGTGCCACCAGCAGAGATGGAGGGGGCAGGAACATTCAGTACTTC. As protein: CATSRDGGGRNIQYF. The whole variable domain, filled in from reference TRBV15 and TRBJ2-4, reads DAMVIQNPRYQVTQFGKPVTLSCSQTLNHNVMYWYQQKSSQAPKLLFHYYDKDFNNEADTPDNFQSRRPNTSFCFLDIRSPGLGDTAMYLCATSRDGGGRNIQYFGAGTRLSVL.

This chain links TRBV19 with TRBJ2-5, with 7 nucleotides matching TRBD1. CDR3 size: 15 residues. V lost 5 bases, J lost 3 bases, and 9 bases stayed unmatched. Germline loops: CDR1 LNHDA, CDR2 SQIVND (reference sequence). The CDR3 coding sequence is TGTGCCAGTAGTGCGCCCGACAGGGTTGAAGAGACCCAGTACTTC. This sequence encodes CASSAPDRVEETQYF.

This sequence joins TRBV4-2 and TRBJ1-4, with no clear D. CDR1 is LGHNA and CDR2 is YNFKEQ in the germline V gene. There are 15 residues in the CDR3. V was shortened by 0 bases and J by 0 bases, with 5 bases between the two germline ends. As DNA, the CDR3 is TGTGCCAGCAGCCAAGATCGCGCAACTAATGAAAAACTGTTTTTT. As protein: CASSQDRATNEKLFF.